Following are 11 T cell receptor beta chains from one sample sequenced in a study of blood T cells in healthy people across ages. A second PCR of about 7 to 12 cycles used a sample-barcoded 5' primer and a J-beta primer mix. A single record per CDR3 protein comes from TCRdb applying MiXCR to the 5' RACE reads. The sample shows more than 750,000 distinct CDR3 sequences, under 35% of them seen only once. The same data also contributed to another study, on T cells of mothers and their children.

What was sequenced was blood. The receptors here all came from a middle-aged woman in good health.

The sample holds a few counts of this clonotype. The chain recombines TRBV29-1 with TRBJ2-1; no clear D. Germline V gives CDR1 SQVTM, CDR2 ANQGSEA. The V and J ends lost 3 bases and 13 bases respectively, with 13 bases between them. The CDR3 is made up of 11 amino acids. CDR3 sequence (DNA): TGCAGCGTTGATCCGACCGCAGCTCAGTTCTTC. It translates to CSVDPTAAQFF.

The chain couples TRBV3-1 to TRBJ1-2; D is possibly TRBD1 (5 bases). The ends were cut back, 1 base at V and 3 bases at J, with 12 bases in the middle. Germline V lookup: CDR1 LGHDT, CDR2 YNNKEL (reference sequence). The CDR3 length is 15 residues. The CDR3 DNA reads TGTGCCAGCAGCCAAGGTAAATGGGACTACTATGGCTACACCTTC. Translated, it gives CASSQGKWDYYGYTF.

V is TRBV20-1 and J is TRBJ2-6; 7 positions match TRBD1. There are 13 residues in the CDR3. CDR1 is DFQATT, CDR2 SNEGSKA, per germline (reference sequence). Trimming at V came to 8 bases and at J to 2 bases, leaving 3 bases not matched to a gene. In nucleotides, the CDR3 is TGCAGTCCCGGGACAGCTGGGGCCAACGTCCTGACTTTC. It encodes CSPGTAGANVLTF.

About this clonotype: At one of its ends the junction is not consistent with the germline gene, which may arise from a read error. The chain is built from TRBV28 and TRBJ1-1, with D unresolved. The CDR3 is 12 amino acids. CDR1 and CDR2 (germline): MDHEN, SYDVKM. The DNA for the CDR3 is TGTGCCACCAGTCCACATTTCCCGGGAGCTTTCTTT. Translated, it gives CATSPHFPGAFF.

V is TRBV5-1 and J is TRBJ2-3; 12 bases are a match to TRBD2. Trimming took 2 bases from V and 4 from J; bases not matched to a gene: 11. Germline V gene data show CDR1 as SGHRS and CDR2 as YFSETQ. The CDR3 contains 18 residues. The CDR3 region is CASSLPGLAGPWADTQYF. The CDR3 DNA is TGCGCCAGCAGCTTACCGGGACTAGCGGGCCCGTGGGCAGATACGCAGTATTTT.

Many counts were recorded for this clonotype. The chain recombines TRBV6-5 with TRBJ2-7; D is possibly TRBD2 (6 bases). The V and J ends lost 6 bases and 4 bases respectively, with 19 bases between them. Germline-derived CDR1 and CDR2 are MNHEY and SVGAGI. This CDR3 has 15 amino acids. The CDR3 region is CASRRGTARRYEQYF. In DNA form, the CDR3 reads TGTGCCAGCAGACGCGGGACCGCAAGAAGGTACGAGCAGTACTTC.

This clonotype appeared many times. This chain uses TRBV7-9 with TRBJ1-2; TRBD1 aligns across 8 bases. This CDR3 contains 13 residues. Germline values: CDR1 SEHNR, CDR2 FQNEAQ (reference sequence). V shed 6 bases and J 6 bases; nucleotides not matched to a gene: 6. DNA for the CDR3: TGTGCCAGCAGGGCAGGGGGCGCAGATGGCTACACCTTC. Protein product: CASRAGGADGYTF.

This rearrangement joins TRBV30 to TRBJ1-2, with D tentatively TRBD1 (6 bases). Germline values: CDR1 GTSNPN, CDR2 SVGIG (reference sequence). The CDR3 is made up of 15 amino acids. V lost 5 bases and J lost 4, with 20 bases in between. This CDR3 reads CAWEPRTGLTYGYTF. The CDR3 DNA reads as TGTGCCTGGGAGCCAAGAACAGGGCTTACCTATGGCTACACCTTC. Complete variable domain (other parts from reference TRBV30 and TRBJ1-2): SQTIHQWPATLVQPVGSPLSLECTVEGTSNPNLYWYRQAAGRGLQLLFYSVGIGQISSEVPQNLSASRPQDRQFILSSKKLLLSDSGFYLCAWEPRTGLTYGYTFGSGTRLTVV.

This clonotype was counted between two and nine times. J is TRBJ2-1 and V is TRBV19, with D uncertain. This CDR3 region has 12 residues. Germline CDR1 reads LNHDA; CDR2 reads SQIVND (reference sequence). Between the trimmed V and J ends, which lost 4 bases and 7 bases, there was a span of 8 bases. The CDR3 DNA sequence: TGTGCCAGTAGTACCCAGTCAAATGAGCAGTTCTTC. Translation gives CASSTQSNEQFF.

A few counts support this clonotype. The CDR3 protein is CAWSRPSGGHEQFF. The CDR3 DNA is TGTGCCTGGAGTCGTCCTAGCGGGGGGCATGAGCAGTTCTTC. The chain couples TRBV30 to TRBJ2-1, with TRBD2 matching over 11 bases. The trim removed 2 bases at V and 8 bases at J, leaving 5 bases unmatched. This CDR3 comprises 14 residues. Germline V gene data show CDR1 as GTSNPN and CDR2 as SVGIG (reference sequence).

This clonotype was counted ten times or more. The chain carries TRBV15 and TRBJ2-5; 8 bases are shared with TRBD1. The V segment lost 0 bases and the J segment 5 bases; nucleotides outside the gene matches: 11. Germline V CDR1 and CDR2: LNHNV, YYDKDF (reference sequence). The CDR3 is made up of 17 amino acids. In DNA, the CDR3 is TGTGCCACCAGCAGAGATTTTGGGGCAGGGGGCGCGGAGACCCAGTACTTC. As protein: CATSRDFGAGGAETQYF.